Below, 4 T cell receptor beta chains from the same sample are listed, as sequenced in a study of T cell responses to AZD1222 COVID-19 vaccine. Method: immunoSEQ multiplex PCR; TCRdb's copy keeps in-frame clones and lacks some. Among 190,000 or so clones listed, approximately 90% were seen once. The sequencing here drew on peripheral blood, taken 28 days after the second AZD1222 dose. Every receptor here comes from an adult who received the AZD1222 COVID-19 vaccine.

This sequence joins TRBV21-1 and TRBJ2-2. TRBV21-1 is designated a pseudogene. The CDR3 has 19 residues. The CDR3 region has the DNA TGTGCCAGCAGCAAAGACGACGCACAAAGTAAGGGGAACACCGGGGAGCTGTTTTTT. This gives the protein CASSKDDAQSKGNTGELFF.

The V and J genes are TRBV3-1 (or the pseudogene TRBV3-2) and TRBJ2-3; TRBD1 matches at 9 bases. There are 15 residues in the CDR3. Germline V gene lookup returns CDR1 LGHDT and CDR2 YNNKEL (reference sequence). With 4 bases clipped from V and 2 bases from J, the junction kept 4 bases outside the gene matches. CDR3 amino acids: CASSLRDRVTDTQYF. CDR3 DNA: TGTGCCAGCAGCCTCCGGGACAGGGTCACAGATACGCAGTATTTT.

This clone was seen only once. This chain links TRBV5-5 with TRBJ2-1, with D perhaps being TRBD1 or TRBD2 (5 bases each). This CDR3 has 15 residues. Germline V gene data show CDR1 as SGHKS and CDR2 as YYEKEE (reference sequence). V was shortened by 4 bases and J by 4 bases, with 15 bases between the two germline ends. CDR3 in amino acids: CASSEGRSIYNEQFF. Written as DNA, the CDR3 is TGTGCCAGCAGCGAGGGACGGTCCATTTACAATGAGCAGTTCTTC.

The genes are TRBV5-1 and TRBJ2-2; TRBD2 aligns across 12 bases. V shed 9 bases, J shed 7 bases, and the junction held 10 bases outside the gene matches. Germline CDR1 reads SGHRS; CDR2 reads YFSETQ. This CDR3 is built from 15 residues. In DNA form, the CDR3 reads TGCGCCACCCGCGGACTAGCGGGAACTGTCGGGGAGCTGTTTTTT. It encodes CATRGLAGTVGELFF.